This TCR beta chain originates from a study of cytomegalovirus exposure and HLA in healthy donors. The PCR ran on 60 Vbeta and 13 Jbeta primers. Sequencing used immunoSEQ multiplex PCR; TCRdb keeps in-frame clones, though not all of them. Of approximately 150,000 clones in the sample, approximately 80% are singletons; the top ten hold more than 9.5%. Germline lookup yields CDR1 SGHTA and CDR2 FQGNSA. The CDR3 loop spans 16 amino acids. The trim removed 5 bases at V and 4 bases at J, leaving 14 bases unmatched. Study conclusions and caveats: The dataset shows that most TCR sequences were rare, while some public TCRs occurred in many donors. It was likely that a cluster of highly shared sequence variants was a sequencing artifact.

Remarks on this clone: Its antigen remains unidentified.

Sequenced input: PBMCs. This sequence was found in a woman aged 60 to 75 in good health and CMV-seropositive. The chain links TRBV7-2 to TRBJ2-7, with TRBD2 matching over 7 bases. The CDR3 protein is CASSRSAASGAYEQYF. DNA for the CDR3: TGTGCCAGCAGCCGTAGCGCCGCTAGCGGAGCTTACGAGCAGTACTTC.